Reported below is one T cell receptor beta chain. The antigen it binds to is not known. There are no base qualities to consult, and no much larger clone falls within one base. The data originate from a study of T-cell reconstitution after alpha-beta-depleted transplantation in children (dated by TCRdb to between 2015 and 2016). For the study in its entirety: The study quantitatively tracked T-cell immune reconstitution after TCRalphabeta/CD19-depleted allogeneic hematopoietic cell transplantation in children using TCR repertoire profiling. The research as a whole found: Over subsequent months, a decline in hyperexpanded clone frequencies was noted, and after one year, T-cell counts and TCRbeta diversity were mostly ascribed to newly produced T cells. The apparently early recovery of alphabetaT-cell counts about two months after transplant reportedly depended on only several hundred rapidly expanded clones that came from non-depleted graft cells. In some patients, the high TCRbeta diversity seen at day 60 was put down to recipient T cells and intrathymic progenitors that had survived conditioning.

The intended sense of this specimen's treatment or condition label: allogeneic hematopoietic cell transplantation with graft depleted of TCRalphabeta T cells and CD19 B cells. TCRalphabeta/CD19-depleted allogeneic hematopoietic cell grafts were given to the transplant recipients, all of whom were children. Looking up the germline V gene yields CDR1 LGHNA and CDR2 YNFKEQ. V is pared back by 2 bases and J by 6 bases, with 16 bases lying between the germline termini. The CDR3 holds 16 amino acids from the cysteine to the phenylalanine. Solely the CDR3 DNA is kept, with 48 bases framed from the first base. The library was built by means of PCR. TCRdb lists the instrument as Illumina HiSeq 2500. TCR libraries were prepared with molecular barcoding, using unique molecular identifiers to normalize TCRbeta repertoire quantification. Using fastp trimming at Q25 and MiXCR clonotype assembly, TCRdb reanalyzed the public sequencing data and kept in-frame beta chains. Each record represents a unique CDR3 protein, reported with the most common genes and DNA among its rows. The sample table holds about 640,000 distinct CDR3 sequences, of which about an eighth were seen once. In total, the top ten clones hold roughly 2.3% of the sample.

This clonotype was sampled from a male patient under 18 who had a stem cell transplant for acute myeloid leukemia, so the T cells may come from the graft donor. Rearrangement joined TRBV4-2 to TRBJ1-4; the D gene is perhaps TRBD1, from 6 matching bases. Sequenced material: PBMCs, mostly from graft donor cells, taken 360 days after TCRalphabeta/CD19-depleted stem cell transplant. The CDR3: CASSQRGGRGDEKLFF. The nucleotide sequence is TGTGCCAGCAGCCAAAGGGGGGGCAGGGGCGATGAAAAACTGTTTTTT.